The present T cell receptor (beta chain) was sequenced within a study of vaccination effects on CD4 cells after COVID-19. TCRdb's table, derived via immunoSEQ multiplex PCR, lists solely in-frame clones and lacks some. The data show 70,000 to 95,000 clones, around 70% seen once. After expansion with viral peptide pools in the ViraFEST assay, antigen-specific CD4+ T cells were sequenced. Following an approximately ten-day culture, CD4+ T cells were purified. Neither prior SARS-CoV-2 infection nor positive nucleocapsid antibodies were present in the vaccine recipients. V lost 1 base and J lost 5; bases outside the gene matches: 3. CDR1 is WNHNN and CDR2 is SYGVQD in the germline V gene (reference sequence). The CDR3 has 14 amino acids. On this clone: Its antigen is unidentified.

This sequence was found in a human donor who received a COVID-19 vaccine. The sequenced sample was CD4+ T cells from PBMCs cultured with HCoV-229E spike peptides, obtained before COVID-19 vaccination. This rearrangement joins TRBV10-1 to TRBJ2-3; 7 bases line up with TRBD2. Here the CDR3 reads CASSEFGGGDTQYF. The CDR3 nucleotides read TGCGCCAGCAGTGAGTTTGGGGGGGGAGATACGCAGTATTTT.